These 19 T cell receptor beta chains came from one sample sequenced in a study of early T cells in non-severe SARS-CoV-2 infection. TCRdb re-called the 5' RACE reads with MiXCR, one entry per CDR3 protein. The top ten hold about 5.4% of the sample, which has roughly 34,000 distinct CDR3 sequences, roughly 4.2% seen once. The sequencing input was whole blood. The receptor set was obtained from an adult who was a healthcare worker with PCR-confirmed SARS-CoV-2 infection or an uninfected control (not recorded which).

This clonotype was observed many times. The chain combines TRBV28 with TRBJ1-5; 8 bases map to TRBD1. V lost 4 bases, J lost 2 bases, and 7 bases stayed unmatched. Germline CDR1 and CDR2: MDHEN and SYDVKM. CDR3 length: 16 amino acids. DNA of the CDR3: TGTGCCAGCAGTTGGGGACAGGCCTGGGGCAATCAGCCCCAGCATTTT. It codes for CASSWGQAWGNQPQHF.

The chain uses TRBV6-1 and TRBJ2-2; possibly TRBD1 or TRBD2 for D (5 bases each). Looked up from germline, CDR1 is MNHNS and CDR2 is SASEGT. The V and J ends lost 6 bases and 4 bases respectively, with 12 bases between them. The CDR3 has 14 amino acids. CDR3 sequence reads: CASREGPATGELFF. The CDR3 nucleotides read TGTGCCAGCAGAGAGGGACCAGCCACCGGGGAGCTGTTTTTT.

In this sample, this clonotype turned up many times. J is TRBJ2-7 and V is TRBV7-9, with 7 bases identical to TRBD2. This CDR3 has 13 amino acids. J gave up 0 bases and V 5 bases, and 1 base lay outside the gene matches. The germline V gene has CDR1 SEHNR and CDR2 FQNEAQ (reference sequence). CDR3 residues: CASSGGSSYEQYF. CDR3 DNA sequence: TGTGCCAGCAGCGGCGGGAGCTCCTACGAGCAGTACTTC.

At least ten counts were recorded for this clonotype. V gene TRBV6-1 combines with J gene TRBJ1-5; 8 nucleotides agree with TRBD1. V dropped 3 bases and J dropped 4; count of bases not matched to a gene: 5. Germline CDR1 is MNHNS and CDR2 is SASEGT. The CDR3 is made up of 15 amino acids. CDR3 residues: CASSDSGTGNQPQHF. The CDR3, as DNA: TGTGCCAGCAGTGACTCCGGGACAGGAAATCAGCCCCAGCATTTT.

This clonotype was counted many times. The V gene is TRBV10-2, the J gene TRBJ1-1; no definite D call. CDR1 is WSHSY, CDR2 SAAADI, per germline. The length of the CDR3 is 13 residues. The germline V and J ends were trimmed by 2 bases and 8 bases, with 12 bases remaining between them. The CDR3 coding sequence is TGCGCCAGCAGTGAGATAGGACGAGGGGAAGCTTTCTTT. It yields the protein CASSEIGRGEAFF.

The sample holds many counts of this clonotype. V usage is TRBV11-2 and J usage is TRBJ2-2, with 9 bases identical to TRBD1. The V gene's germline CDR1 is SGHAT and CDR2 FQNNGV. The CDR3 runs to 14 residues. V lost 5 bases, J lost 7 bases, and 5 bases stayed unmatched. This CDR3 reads CASSPQGAGGELFF. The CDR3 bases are TGTGCCAGCAGCCCACAGGGGGCCGGCGGGGAGCTGTTTTTT.

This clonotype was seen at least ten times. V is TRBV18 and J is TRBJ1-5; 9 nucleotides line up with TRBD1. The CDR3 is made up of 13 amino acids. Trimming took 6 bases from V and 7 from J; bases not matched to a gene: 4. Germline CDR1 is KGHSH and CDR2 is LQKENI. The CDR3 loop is CASSRDREQPQHF. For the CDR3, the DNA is TGTGCCAGCTCGCGGGACAGGGAGCAGCCCCAGCATTTT. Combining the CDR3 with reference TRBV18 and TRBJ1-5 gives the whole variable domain NAGVMQNPRHLVRRRGQEARLRCSPMKGHSHVYWYRQLPEEGLKFMVYLQKENIIDESGMPKERFSAEFPKEGPSILRIQQVVRGDSAAYFCASSRDREQPQHFGDGTRLSIL.

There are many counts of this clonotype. The CDR3: CASSLAAQNTGELFF. The CDR3 DNA reads as TGTGCCAGCAGCTTAGCCGCCCAGAACACCGGGGAGCTGTTTTTT. This chain joins TRBV7-6 and TRBJ2-2; the D is unclear. V lost 0 bases and J 1 base, leaving 6 bases between the germline ends. Germline values: CDR1 SGHVS, CDR2 FNYEAQ. The CDR3 covers 15 residues.

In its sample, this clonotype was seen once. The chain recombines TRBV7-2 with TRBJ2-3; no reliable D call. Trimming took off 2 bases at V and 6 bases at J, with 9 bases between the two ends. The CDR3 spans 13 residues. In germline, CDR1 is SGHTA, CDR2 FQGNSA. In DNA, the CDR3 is TGTGCCAGCAGCTTAAATATGAGGGATACGCAGTATTTT. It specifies CASSLNMRDTQYF.

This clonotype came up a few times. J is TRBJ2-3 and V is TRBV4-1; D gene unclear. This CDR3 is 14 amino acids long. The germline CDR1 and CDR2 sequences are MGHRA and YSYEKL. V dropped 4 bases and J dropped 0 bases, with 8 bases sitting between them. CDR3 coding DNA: TGCGCCAGCAGCCTTATCACTAGCACAGATACGCAGTATTTT. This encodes CASSLITSTDTQYF.

The CDR3 sequence is CASAYAGVKNIQYF. CDR3 coding DNA: TGTGCCAGTGCATACGCGGGGGTCAAAAACATTCAGTACTTC. The chain combines TRBV6-2 or TRBV6-3 with TRBJ2-4, with 7 bases matching TRBD2. Unmatched junction bases numbered 8, after V lost 9 bases and J lost 3 bases. The CDR3 has 14 residues. CDR1 is MNHEY and CDR2 is SVGEGT in the germline V gene.

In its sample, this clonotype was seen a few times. The CDR3 protein is CASSPDRASYNEQFF. The CDR3 DNA reads as TGCGCCAGCAGCCCCGACAGGGCCTCCTACAATGAGCAGTTCTTC. V usage is TRBV4-1 and J usage is TRBJ2-1; 7 bases are a match to TRBD1. Per germline, CDR1 MGHRA and CDR2 YSYEKL. The CDR3 spans 15 residues. V shed 4 bases, J shed 0 bases, and the junction held 3 bases outside the gene matches.

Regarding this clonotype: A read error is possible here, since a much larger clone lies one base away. The CDR3 region is CASSFTSDCNEQFF. As DNA, the CDR3 is TGTGCCAGCAGCTTTACTAGCGACTGCAATGAGCAGTTCTTC. This chain joins TRBV7-2 and TRBJ2-1, with 7 bases that match TRBD2. Germline values: CDR1 SGHTA, CDR2 FQGNSA. Trimming cost V 3 bases and J 6 bases; bases outside gene matches: 5. CDR3 length: 14 amino acids.

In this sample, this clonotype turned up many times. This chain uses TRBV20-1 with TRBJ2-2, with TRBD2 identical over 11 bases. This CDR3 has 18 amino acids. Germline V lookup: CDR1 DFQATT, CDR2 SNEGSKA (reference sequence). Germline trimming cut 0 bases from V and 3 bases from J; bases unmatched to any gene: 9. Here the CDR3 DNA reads TGCAGTGCTAGAGATATGCGGCTAGCGGGGGGTTACACCGGGGAGCTGTTTTTT. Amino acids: CSARDMRLAGGYTGELFF.

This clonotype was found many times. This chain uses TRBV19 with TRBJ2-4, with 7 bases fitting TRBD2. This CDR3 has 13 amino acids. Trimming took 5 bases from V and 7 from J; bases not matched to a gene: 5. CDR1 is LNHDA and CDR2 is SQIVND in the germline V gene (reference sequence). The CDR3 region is CASSLRGENIQYF. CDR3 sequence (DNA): TGTGCCAGTAGTCTCCGGGGGGAGAACATTCAGTACTTC.

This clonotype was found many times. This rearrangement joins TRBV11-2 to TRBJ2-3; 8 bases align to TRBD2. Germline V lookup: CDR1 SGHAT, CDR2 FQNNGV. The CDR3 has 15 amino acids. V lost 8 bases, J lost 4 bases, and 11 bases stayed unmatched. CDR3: CASFQLRGAADTQYF. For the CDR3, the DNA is TGTGCCAGCTTCCAATTGCGGGGGGCCGCAGATACGCAGTATTTT.

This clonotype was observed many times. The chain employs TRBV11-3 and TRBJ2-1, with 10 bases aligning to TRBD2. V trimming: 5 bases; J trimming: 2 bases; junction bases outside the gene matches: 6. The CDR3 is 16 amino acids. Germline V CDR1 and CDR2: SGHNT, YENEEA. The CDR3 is CASSPNTSGAYNEQFF. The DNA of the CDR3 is TGTGCCAGCAGCCCAAATACTAGCGGGGCCTACAATGAGCAGTTCTTC.

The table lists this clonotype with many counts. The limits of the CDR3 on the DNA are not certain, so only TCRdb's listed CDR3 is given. The CDR3 spells CASSFGGGTEAFF. V gene TRBV12-1 combines with J gene TRBJ1-1; the table's D gene call, TRBD1, was not cross checked with the DNA. TRBV12-1 is a pseudogene locus. Inclusive of both ends, the CDR3 amounts to 13 amino acids.

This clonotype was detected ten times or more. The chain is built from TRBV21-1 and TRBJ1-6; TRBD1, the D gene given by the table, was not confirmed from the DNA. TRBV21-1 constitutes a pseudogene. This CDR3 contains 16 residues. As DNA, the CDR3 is TGTGCCAGCAGCAAAGAGGTCACAGGGGCCAATTCACCCCTCCACTTT. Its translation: CASSKEVTGANSPLHF.